These 8 T cell receptor beta chains were all obtained from the same sample, sequenced in a study of blood T cells in healthy people across ages. With a J-beta primer mix and a sample-barcoded 5' primer, a second PCR ran 7 to 11 cycles. TCRdb passed the 5' RACE reads through MiXCR, listing each CDR3 protein once. This repertoire shows about 1.6 million distinct CDR3 sequences, 30% to 40% found once; its top ten account for about 11%. The sample taken for sequencing was blood. These receptors all stem from a woman younger than 45 in good health.

Comment on this clonotype: A junction boundary mismatches the germline segment, possibly from a read error. The J gene is TRBJ2-7, the V gene TRBV6-2 or TRBV6-3; 7 bases map to TRBD1. The V gene's germline CDR1 is MNHEY and CDR2 SVGEGT. The CDR3 loop spans 14 amino acids. CDR3 region: CACSLRQGSYEQYF. CDR3 in DNA: TGTGCCTGCAGTCTCAGACAGGGCTCCTACGAGCAGTACTTC.

This clonotype occurred a few times. A read error may account for a junction end that differs from germline. J is TRBJ2-1 and V is TRBV6-4, with D uncertain. This CDR3 has 13 amino acids. Germline CDR1 reads MRHNA; CDR2 reads SNTAGT. Written as DNA, the CDR3 is TGTGCCAGCAGTGTTCAACTCTACAATGGGCAGTTCTTC. The encoded protein is CASSVQLYNGQFF.

To note about this clonotype: This may come from a read error, since a much larger clone is one base off. The chain uses TRBV12-3 or TRBV12-4 and TRBJ2-5, with 7 bases identical to TRBD1. This CDR3 is 14 amino acids long. The DNA of the CDR3 is TGTGCCAGCGGGGATACAGGGGTTGGAGAGACCCGGTACTTC. As protein: CASGDTGVGETRYF.

The rearrangement links TRBV28 to TRBJ2-3, with 11 bases aligning to TRBD2. V was clipped by 4 bases and J by 3 bases; unmatched bases: 6. Germline values: CDR1 MDHEN, CDR2 SYDVKM. CDR3 length: 16 residues. The DNA for the CDR3 is TGTGCCAGCAGTTCCCCTTCTAGCGGGAGGACAGATACGCAGTATTTT. Translation gives CASSSPSSGRTDTQYF.

Details on this clonotype: At one boundary the junction diverges from the germline segment, which might be a read error. The rearrangement links TRBV6-1 to TRBJ2-3; no clear D. The germline V gene has CDR1 MNHNS and CDR2 SASEGT. The CDR3 totals 11 residues. CDR3 sequence reads: CAGSEMRSEYF. The CDR3 bases are TGTGCCGGCAGTGAAATGAGGTCGGAGTATTTT.

CDR3 in DNA: TGTGCCAGCAGCTTGGCCAGCCCTGGGACTAATGAAAAACTGTTTTTT. This translates into CASSLASPGTNEKLFF. This chain connects TRBV5-6 to TRBJ1-4; D gene uncertain. This CDR3 is 16 amino acids long. CDR1 and CDR2 (germline): SGHDT, YYEEEE. Between the trimmed V and J ends, which lost 0 bases and 2 bases, there was a span of 11 bases.

V gene TRBV5-1 combines with J gene TRBJ2-1; no clear D gene. This CDR3 comprises 16 residues. V was clipped by 3 bases and J by 5 bases, with 18 bases between them. The germline CDR1 and CDR2 sequences are SGHRS and YFSETQ. CDR3 region: CASSSYRASLDNEQFF. The CDR3 region has the DNA TGCGCCAGCAGCTCGTACCGGGCCTCCCTCGACAATGAGCAGTTCTTC.

This sequence joins TRBV7-6 and TRBJ2-1; 16 bases match TRBD2. V shed 5 bases, J shed 9 bases, and the junction held 7 bases outside the gene matches. The CDR3 length is 16 residues. Germline CDR1 and CDR2: SGHVS and FNYEAQ. The CDR3: CASSRTGTSGGVEQFF. CDR3 bases: TGTGCCAGCAGCCGAACAGGGACTAGCGGGGGGGTTGAGCAGTTCTTC.